The clone carrying this T cell receptor (beta chain) showed up just a few times. At one boundary the junction diverges from the germline segment, which might be a read error. The CDR3 has 14 amino acids. Germline V gene lookup returns CDR1 SSHAT and CDR2 FNYEAQ (reference sequence). This specimen comes from a study of cytomegalovirus exposure and HLA in healthy donors. With 60 Vbeta and 13 Jbeta primers, the PCR was carried out. Produced via immunoSEQ multiplex PCR; TCRdb's table is partial and in-frame only. Counted here are over 90,000 clones, about two thirds occurring once; the ten biggest clones make up approximately 15%.

This receptor was obtained from a woman aged 45-60 years in good health and CMV-seropositive. Sample: PBMCs. The chain joins TRBV7-7 to TRBJ2-7, with D possibly matching TRBD1 (6 bases). The CDR3, as DNA: TGTGCTAGCAGCTTAGGCACAGGGACCTACGAGCAGTACTTC. Its protein product is CASSLGTGTYEQYF.